These 24 T cell receptor beta chains share one sample of origin, sequenced in a study of glioma-infiltrating T cells after dendritic cell vaccination. This sample's time point: after dendritic cell vaccination, including at tumor progression/relapse. Sequencing was performed with immunoSEQ multiplex PCR; in TCRdb, only in-frame clones are kept and a portion is missing. Among approximately 48,000 clones listed, around nine tenths were seen once. The sample here was blood, taken after dendritic cell vaccination. The receptors derive from a human donor with glioblastoma.

This chain links TRBV7-3 with TRBJ1-4; D unclear. Germline-derived CDR1 and CDR2 are SGHTA and FQGTGA. V dropped 1 base and J dropped 4 bases, with 10 bases sitting between them. The CDR3 is 15 amino acids. In DNA form, the CDR3 reads TGTGCCAGCAGCTTAAACCCCGGGGTTAATGAAAAACTGTTTTTT. Translating it yields CASSLNPGVNEKLFF.

The chain links TRBV12-5 to TRBJ2-2; 9 positions match TRBD1. CDR3 length: 17 residues. The V gene end was trimmed by 2 bases and the J gene end by 6 bases; junction bases not matched to a gene: 10. The germline V gene has CDR1 LGHNT and CDR2 FRNRAP. The CDR3 spells CASGLILRDRDAGELFF. The CDR3 DNA is TGTGCTAGTGGTTTGATCCTCCGGGACAGGGACGCCGGGGAGCTGTTTTTT.

The J gene is TRBJ1-1, the V gene TRBV19; the D is unclear. Per the germline V gene, CDR1 is LNHDA and CDR2 is SQIVND (reference sequence). There are 16 residues in the CDR3. Between the trimmed V and J ends, which lost 0 bases and 0 bases, there was a span of 11 bases. The chain's CDR3 is CASSIEEGSMNTEAFF. CDR3 coding DNA: TGTGCCAGTAGTATAGAGGAGGGATCAATGAACACTGAAGCTTTCTTT.

Only one count was recorded for this clone. The chain employs TRBV2 and TRBJ2-5; 9 bases align to TRBD2. The germline gives CDR1 SNHLY, CDR2 FYNNEI. CDR3 length: 16 residues. Trimming at V came to 7 bases and at J to 5 bases, leaving 14 bases not matched to a gene. The CDR3 DNA is TGTGCCAGCAAGTCGGCGGGAGGGACGATAGGGGAGACCCAGTACTTC. This gives the protein CASKSAGGTIGETQYF. Full variable domain (remainder filled in from reference TRBV2 and TRBJ2-5): EPEVTQTPSHQVTQMGQEVILRCVPISNHLYFYWYRQILGQKVEFLVSFYNNEISEKSEIFDDQFSVERPDGSNFTLKIRSTKLEDSAMYFCASKSAGGTIGETQYFGPGTRLLVL.

V usage is TRBV4-3 and J usage is TRBJ1-2; D may be TRBD1 (6 bases). V was cut by 0 bases and J by 4 bases, with 12 bases left in between. The V gene's germline CDR1 is LGHNA and CDR2 YSLEER. The CDR3 is 15 amino acids. The CDR3 nucleotides read TGCGCCAGCAGCCAAGACGGGGGGCAGGTCTATGGCTACACCTTC. Translating it yields CASSQDGGQVYGYTF.

This clone was seen only once. The DNA of the CDR3 is TGCGCCAGCAGCCATGGGATGCAGGGTCTTTCCTACGAGCAGTACTTC. This gives the protein CASSHGMQGLSYEQYF. The V and J genes are TRBV5-1 and TRBJ2-7, with D possibly being TRBD1 (5 bases). The CDR3 totals 16 residues. Germline values: CDR1 SGHRS, CDR2 YFSETQ. V gave up 4 bases and J gave up 1 base, with 18 bases separating them.

This chain connects TRBV7-8 to TRBJ1-2, with unresolved D. Trimming left V 1 base short and J 4 bases short, with 10 bases between. This CDR3 comprises 14 residues. Germline loops: CDR1 SGHVS, CDR2 FQNEAQ. This CDR3 reads CASSLGRTVYGYTF. CDR3 DNA: TGTGCCAGCAGCTTAGGTCGTACAGTCTATGGCTACACCTTC. The full variable domain, rest sourced from reference TRBV7-8 and TRBJ1-2, is GAGVSQSPRYKVAKRGQDVALRCDPISGHVSLFWYQQALGQGPEFLTYFQNEAQLDKSGLPSDRFFAERPEGSVSTLKIQRTQQEDSAVYLCASSLGRTVYGYTFGSGTRLTVV.

The CDR3 sequence: CASRLGRGNYEQYF. The CDR3 DNA reads TGTGCCAGCAGATTGGGACGGGGGAACTACGAGCAGTACTTC. The chain links TRBV6-5 to TRBJ2-7; perhaps TRBD2 as D (6 bases). Per the germline V gene, CDR1 is MNHEY and CDR2 is SVGAGI. The ends were cut back, 6 bases at V and 3 bases at J, with 15 bases in the middle. There are 14 residues in the CDR3.

The V gene is TRBV7-3, the J gene TRBJ2-7; a weak D match, TRBD2 (5 bases). V dropped 5 bases and J dropped 2 bases, with 16 bases sitting between them. Germline CDR1 SGHTA, CDR2 FQGTGA. This CDR3 spans 15 amino acids. The CDR3: CASSPLASGTYEQYF. The CDR3 DNA reads TGTGCCAGCAGCCCCTTGGCCAGCGGTACCTACGAGCAGTACTTC.

Here the CDR3 reads CATGRDSNQPQHF. Written as DNA, the CDR3 is TGTGCCACCGGGCGGGATAGCAATCAGCCCCAGCATTTT. This chain connects TRBV19 to TRBJ1-5, with D uncertain. The CDR3 sequence is 13 residues long. With 10 bases removed from V and 0 bases from J, the gap between germline ends came to 10 bases. The germline gives CDR1 LNHDA, CDR2 SQIVND (reference sequence).

The chain uses TRBV19 and TRBJ2-1, with D possibly matching TRBD2 (8 bases). V was shortened by 5 bases and J by 2 bases, with 13 bases between the two germline ends. The CDR3 consists of 15 residues. Germline V lookup: CDR1 LNHDA, CDR2 SQIVND (reference sequence). In nucleotides, the CDR3 is TGTGCCAGTAGTTCAGGGGGACTAGCCTACAATGAGCAGTTCTTC. Its translation: CASSSGGLAYNEQFF.

The rearrangement joins TRBV6-5 to TRBJ2-7, with 8 bases lining up with TRBD1. The germline gives CDR1 MNHEY, CDR2 SVGAGI. The trim removed 0 bases at V and 7 bases at J, leaving 8 bases unmatched. The CDR3 totals 15 residues. CDR3 sequence: CASSYSRGRGGEQYF. The CDR3 DNA reads TGTGCCAGCAGTTACTCCAGGGGGCGAGGTGGGGAGCAGTACTTC.

With respect to this clone: Other nucleotide sequences in the sample specify the same CDR3. This chain joins TRBV7-2 and TRBJ2-3, with 7 nucleotides matching TRBD2. The germline V gene encodes CDR1 SGHTA and CDR2 FQGNSA. The length of the CDR3 is 15 residues. V was clipped by 1 base and J by 3 bases; unmatched bases: 4. The chain's CDR3 is CASSLGGSGTDTQYF. CDR3 bases: TGTGCCAGCAGCTTAGGCGGGAGTGGGACAGATACGCAGTATTTT.

The V and J genes are TRBV5-6 and TRBJ2-7; 8 bases fit TRBD2. The CDR3 extends over 13 amino acids. V lost 3 bases to trimming and J lost 3 bases; unmatched junction nucleotides: 2. Germline CDR1 is SGHDT and CDR2 is YYEEEE. CDR3 nucleotides: TGTGCCAGCAGCTGGGGACTAGTCTACGAGCAGTACTTC. Translation gives CASSWGLVYEQYF. Variable domain in full (rest from reference TRBV5-6 and TRBJ2-7): DAGVTQSPTHLIKTRGQQVTLRCSPKSGHDTVSWYQQALGQGPQFIFQYYEEEERQRGNFPDRFSGHQFPNYSSELNVNALLLGDSALYLCASSWGLVYEQYFGPGTRLTVT.

The rearrangement joins TRBV28 to TRBJ1-1, with D tentatively TRBD1 (6 bases). The germline CDR1 and CDR2 sequences are MDHEN and SYDVKM. Trimming removed 5 bases from V and 5 bases from J, with 12 bases in between. The CDR3 runs to 13 residues. As DNA, the CDR3 is TGTGCCAGCAGTCGGACAGTCATGACTGAAGCTTTCTTT. It is translated as CASSRTVMTEAFF.

With regard to this clone: Compared with germline, one end of the junction differs, possibly owing to a read error. This chain links TRBV28 with TRBJ1-3; no definite D call. Germline V CDR1 and CDR2: MDHEN, SYDVKM. This CDR3 contains 11 residues. The CDR3 sequence: CASSLMQEWNF. DNA of the CDR3: TGTGCCAGCAGTTTAATGCAGGAATGGAATTTT.

A few counts support this clone. The chain links TRBV10-3 to TRBJ1-3; D is uncertain. This CDR3 region has 17 residues. The germline gives CDR1 ENHRY, CDR2 SYGVKD. Trimming shortened V by 7 bases and J by 3 bases, and 22 bases separated the two germline ends. The CDR3 is CAITPLRSGSNGNTIYF. CDR3 DNA sequence: TGTGCCATCACCCCTCTACGCTCCGGGAGTAATGGAAACACCATATATTTT.

This rearrangement joins TRBV29-1 to TRBJ2-5; a possible D gene is TRBD1 (6 bases). With 5 bases removed from V and 6 bases from J, the gap between germline ends came to 22 bases. Germline V CDR1 and CDR2: SQVTM, ANQGSEA. The CDR3 is 15 residues long. The CDR3 DNA reads as TGCAGCGTTCGAGCCCGGACAGAAGATAGAAAGACCCAGTACTTC. Translating it yields CSVRARTEDRKTQYF.

This clone came up once. This chain joins TRBV6-5 and TRBJ1-5, with D perhaps matching TRBD1 (6 bases). The V gene lost 4 bases and the J gene lost 4 bases, with 8 bases spanning the gap. Germline assignment: CDR1 MNHEY and CDR2 SVGAGI. The CDR3 covers 13 residues. The CDR3 nucleotides are TGTGCCAGCAGTTGGGGGCCTAATCAGCCCCAGCATTTT. Protein product: CASSWGPNQPQHF.

The gene calls are TRBV7-9 and TRBJ2-6; D remains unclear. Trimming removed 1 base at V and 0 bases at J, with 16 bases between. The CDR3 consists of 19 residues. Germline V lookup: CDR1 SEHNR, CDR2 FQNEAQ (reference sequence). The CDR3 DNA follows: TGTGCCAGCAGCTTAGGAGGCCCCACACCTTACTCTGGGGCCAACGTCCTGACTTTC. Translated, it gives CASSLGGPTPYSGANVLTF.

This clone was recorded only once. The chain has TRBV19 and TRBJ2-2, with 7 bases identical to TRBD1. Germline loops: CDR1 LNHDA, CDR2 SQIVND (reference sequence). Losses at the gene ends were 8 bases for V and 6 bases for J; bases not matched to a gene: 0. CDR3 size: 11 residues. CDR3 sequence reads: CASGTAGELFF. The CDR3, as DNA: TGTGCCAGTGGGACAGCCGGGGAGCTGTTTTTT.

The gene calls are TRBV7-9 and TRBJ1-1; D is possibly TRBD1 (5 bases). Germline assignment: CDR1 SEHNR and CDR2 FQNEAQ (reference sequence). This CDR3 has 15 amino acids. Trimming cost V 5 bases and J 1 base, with 14 bases left between them. The CDR3 region is CASSIEDSPNTEAFF. The DNA of the CDR3 is TGTGCCAGCAGCATCGAAGACAGTCCGAACACTGAAGCTTTCTTT.

This chain connects TRBV6-5 to TRBJ1-4; D remains ambiguous. CDR3 length equals 15 residues. Germline values: CDR1 MNHEY, CDR2 SVGAGI. Trimming stripped 2 bases from V and 7 bases from J, with 14 bases between. DNA for the CDR3: TGTGCCAGCAGTTACAGCTACGAGGGTCGTGAAAAACTGTTTTTT. Translating gives CASSYSYEGREKLFF.

The chain carries TRBV28 and TRBJ1-5, with D perhaps matching TRBD1 (5 bases). Trimming stripped 6 bases from V and 0 bases from J, with 12 bases between. The CDR3 covers 15 residues. The germline CDR1 and CDR2 sequences are MDHEN and SYDVKM. CDR3 sequence (DNA): TGTGCCAGCAGCCCGGACACAGATAGCAATCAGCCCCAGCATTTT. Protein sequence: CASSPDTDSNQPQHF.